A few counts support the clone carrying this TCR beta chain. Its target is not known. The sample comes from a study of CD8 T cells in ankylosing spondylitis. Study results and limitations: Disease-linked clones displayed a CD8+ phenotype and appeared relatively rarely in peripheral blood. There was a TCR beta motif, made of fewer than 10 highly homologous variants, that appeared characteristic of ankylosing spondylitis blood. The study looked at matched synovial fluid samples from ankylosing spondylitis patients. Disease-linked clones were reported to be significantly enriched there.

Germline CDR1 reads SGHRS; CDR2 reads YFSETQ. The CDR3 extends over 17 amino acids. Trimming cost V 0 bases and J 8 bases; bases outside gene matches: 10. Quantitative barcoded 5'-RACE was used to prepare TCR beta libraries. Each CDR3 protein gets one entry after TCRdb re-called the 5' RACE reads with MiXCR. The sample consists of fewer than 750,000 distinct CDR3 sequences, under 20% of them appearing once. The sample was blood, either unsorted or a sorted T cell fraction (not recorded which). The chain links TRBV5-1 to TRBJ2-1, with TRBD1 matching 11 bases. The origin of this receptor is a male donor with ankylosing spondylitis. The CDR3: CASSLGDGTGGFHEQFF. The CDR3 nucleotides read TGCGCCAGCAGCTTGGGGGACGGGACAGGGGGTTTCCATGAGCAGTTCTTC.